Listed here are 5 T cell receptor beta chains from one sample, sequenced in a study of blood T cell repertoires in COVID-19. Here immunoSEQ multiplex PCR was the method, and the copy in TCRdb shows in-frame clones only, minus some. The sample yields approximately 220,000 clones, around 91% seen once. Sequencing was carried out using PBMCs or T cells enriched from blood (not recorded which). Every receptor here comes from a woman aged 18-30 years in a cohort exposed to, infected with or recovered from COVID-19 (not recorded which).

The V and J genes are TRBV19 and TRBJ1-3; D unclear. In germline, CDR1 is LNHDA, CDR2 SQIVND (reference sequence). Trimming cost V 1 base and J 2 bases, with 9 bases left between them. The CDR3 totals 15 residues. The CDR3 DNA reads TGTGCCAGTAGTATAGGGACTTTACCTGGAAACACCATATATTTT. It is translated as CASSIGTLPGNTIYF.

The chain combines TRBV3-1 (or the pseudogene TRBV3-2) with TRBJ2-3; TRBD2 agrees at 11 bases. V dropped 8 bases and J dropped 2; count of bases not matched to a gene: 6. CDR1 is LGHDT and CDR2 is YNNKEL in the germline V gene (reference sequence). The CDR3 length is 15 residues. The CDR3 sequence: CASGTSGYYTDTQYF. The CDR3 coding sequence is TGTGCCAGCGGGACTAGCGGCTATTACACAGATACGCAGTATTTT.

V gene TRBV10-3 combines with J gene TRBJ2-5; a weak D match, TRBD2 (5 bases). This CDR3 comprises 13 residues. The germline V and J ends were trimmed by 4 bases and 3 bases, with 9 bases remaining between them. From germline, CDR1 is ENHRY and CDR2 SYGVKD. For the CDR3, the DNA is TGTGCCATCAGTGCGCGGACTGAAGAGACCCAGTACTTC. Amino acids: CAISARTEETQYF.

CDR3 sequence: CASSYQGLSNTEAFF. CDR3 nucleotide sequence: TGTGCCAGCAGCTACCAGGGCCTATCGAACACTGAAGCTTTCTTT. The chain couples TRBV11-2 to TRBJ1-1, with D maybe TRBD1 (5 bases). The CDR3 contains 15 residues. Germline V CDR1 and CDR2: SGHAT, FQNNGV. V lost 4 bases and J 1 base, leaving 13 bases between the germline ends. Supplemented by reference TRBV11-2 and TRBJ1-1, the full variable domain reads EAGVAQSPRYKIIEKRQSVAFWCNPISGHATLYWYQQILGQGPKLLIQFQNNGVVDDSQLPKDRFSAERLKGVDSTLKIQPAKLEDSAVYLCASSYQGLSNTEAFFGQGTRLTVV.

This chain uses TRBV27 with TRBJ1-5; no definite D call. Germline CDR1 and CDR2: MNHEY and SMNVEV (reference sequence). Trimming stripped 3 bases from V and 4 bases from J, with 4 bases between. The length of the CDR3 is 12 residues. In DNA form, the CDR3 reads TGTGCCAGCAGTTTCCCGAATCAGCCCCAGCATTTT. Residues: CASSFPNQPQHF.